A selection of T cell receptor beta chains follows, all from one sample in a study of post-analysis software for immune sequencing data. A single record per CDR3 protein comes from TCRdb applying MiXCR to the PCR reads. The data show roughly 800,000 distinct CDR3 sequences, roughly 50% seen once. Sequenced input: blood. The receptors were sampled from a girl between 10 and 17 years old with multiple sclerosis. The CDR3 runs from the conserved cysteine through the conserved F or W. A D gene is named only where the DNA matches it firmly. Expanded clones are given a class, and other clones once, few, many or no size at all.

V gene	clone size	D gene	J gene	CDR3 protein	CDR3 DNA
TRBV7-9	few	.	TRBJ2-5	CASSSVGGSGEETQYF	TGTGCCAGCAGCTCCGTAGGGGGGTCCGGGGAAGAGACCCAGTACTTC
TRBV20-1	.	.	TRBJ2-5	CSAPEVVKGETQYF	TGCAGTGCACCGGAGGTGGTCAAGGGAGAGACCCAGTACTTC
TRBV3-1	few	.	TRBJ2-7	CASSPAWPASYEQYF	TGTGCCAGCAGCCCCGCATGGCCAGCCTCCTACGAGCAGTACTTC
TRBV7-9	once	.	TRBJ1-2	CASSERRDKVGYTF	TGTGCCAGCAGCGAACGCCGGGACAAGGTCGGCTACACCTTC
TRBV12-3/TRBV12-4	few	TRBD2	TRBJ2-5	CASSLTSGSWQETQYF	TGTGCCAGCAGTCTGACTAGCGGGAGCTGGCAAGAGACCCAGTACTTC
TRBV24-1	.	TRBD1	TRBJ2-5	CATSDPQGILGETQYF	TGTGCCACCAGTGATCCACAGGGGATCCTGGGAGAGACCCAGTACTTC
TRBV27	.	TRBD1	TRBJ2-5	CASSPRTGGWYERYF	TGTGCCAGCAGTCCCAGGACAGGGGGCTGGTACGAGCGGTACTTC
TRBV10-2	.	.	TRBJ2-1	CASSERTSGEQFF	TGCGCCAGCAGTGAGCGAACGTCGGGCGAGCAGTTCTTC
TRBV6-2/TRBV6-3	.	.	TRBJ1-5	CASSRAGQLNQPQHF	TGTGCCAGCAGCCGTGCAGGGCAGCTGAATCAGCCCCAGCATTTT
TRBV28	.	TRBD1	TRBJ2-1	CASSSGAYSTGGPFF	TGTGCCAGCAGTTCTGGCGCGTACTCGACAGGGGGCCCGTTCTTC
TRBV6-6	few	.	TRBJ2-3	CASSYSRVSVTDTQYF	TGTGCCAGCAGTTACTCGAGAGTGTCTGTGACAGATACGCAGTATTTT
TRBV10-3	few	.	TRBJ1-2	CAISETNYGYTF	TGTGCCATCAGTGAGACAAATTATGGCTACACCTTC
TRBV20-1	few	.	TRBJ2-7	CSARGAGTYEQYF	TGCAGTGCTAGAGGCGCCGGGACCTACGAGCAGTACTTC
TRBV6-5	.	.	TRBJ2-7	CASSYSAGPITYEQYF	TGTGCCAGCAGTTACTCAGCAGGACCTATCACCTACGAGCAGTACTTC
TRBV11-2	few	.	TRBJ2-7	CASSLDGGGFSYEQYF	TGTGCCAGCAGCTTAGACGGGGGCGGATTCTCCTACGAGCAGTACTTC
TRBV6-5	few	TRBD1	TRBJ2-5	CASSGTGGAYYNEQYF	TGTGCCAGCAGCGGGACAGGGGGCGCGTATTACAATGAGCAGTACTTC
TRBV7-2	.	.	TRBJ1-4	CASSLKGSQKLFF	TGTGCCAGCAGCTTAAAGGGCTCACAAAAACTGTTTTTT
TRBV5-5	.	.	TRBJ2-3	CASSLELITDTQYF	TGTGCCAGCAGCTTGGAACTAATCACAGATACGCAGTATTTT
TRBV6-6	.	.	TRBJ1-2	CASSSPGGRGYGYTF	TGTGCCAGCAGTTCCCCCGGCGGGCGAGGCTATGGCTACACCTTC
TRBV20-1	few	.	TRBJ2-1	CSARDRAIPHNEQFF	TGCAGTGCTAGAGATAGGGCTATCCCCCACAATGAGCAGTTCTTC
TRBV20-1	.	TRBD1	TRBJ1-2	CSARGQLLNYSYTF	TGCAGTGCTAGGGGACAGTTGCTGAACTATAGCTACACCTTC
TRBV7-9	.	TRBD1	TRBJ2-7	CAGSYEGEDLGTGKSYEQYF	TGTGCCGGCAGCTACGAAGGGGAGGATTTAGGGACAGGGAAGTCCTACGAGCAGTACTTC
TRBV5-1	few	.	TRBJ2-7	CASSLGGHGDTYEQYF	TGCGCCAGCAGCTTGGGGGGCCACGGTGATACCTACGAGCAGTACTTC
TRBV20-1	.	.	TRBJ2-4	CSAEPRDKNIQYF	TGCAGTGCGGAGCCCCGAGACAAAAACATTCAGTACTTC
TRBV9	.	TRBD2	TRBJ2-5	CASGALGGKGYRETQYF	TGTGCCAGCGGCGCATTGGGGGGGAAAGGATACAGGGAGACCCAGTACTTC
TRBV7-8	few	.	TRBJ2-5	CASSSSVTPQQETQYF	TGTGCCAGCAGCTCCTCAGTTACTCCCCAGCAAGAGACCCAGTACTTC
TRBV7-8	few	TRBD2	TRBJ2-5	CASSPRTSLSKETQYF	TGTGCCAGCAGCCCCCGGACTAGTCTAAGTAAAGAGACCCAGTACTTC
TRBV4-2	few	.	TRBJ2-3	CASSQKILGLYQILGADTQYF	TGTGCCAGCAGCCAAAAGATTCTGGGCTTGTACCAGATTCTGGGGGCAGATACGCAGTATTTT
TRBV18	.	TRBD2	TRBJ2-1	CASSPPTAGGSSYNEQFF	TGTGCCAGCTCACCACCGACGGCGGGAGGGAGCTCCTACAATGAGCAGTTCTTC
TRBV2	few	TRBD1	TRBJ2-1	CASSWTGDHNEQFF	TGTGCCAGCAGTTGGACAGGGGACCACAATGAGCAGTTCTTC
TRBV5-1	.	.	TRBJ2-3	CASSPRQDSTDTQYF	TGCGCCAGCAGCCCCAGACAGGATAGCACAGATACGCAGTATTTT
TRBV9	.	TRBD2	TRBJ2-1	CASSVAGTSGYNEQFF	TGTGCCAGCAGCGTAGCTGGGACTAGCGGATACAATGAGCAGTTCTTC
TRBV7-9	.	.	TRBJ2-5	CASSYDTLETQYF	TGTGCCAGCAGTTACGACACGTTGGAGACCCAGTACTTC
TRBV7-2	.	TRBD2	TRBJ2-5	CASSATSGSSVTQYF	TGTGCCAGCAGTGCAACTAGCGGGAGTTCTGTGACCCAGTACTTC
TRBV9	few	.	TRBJ1-2	CASSALGGYYGYTF	TGTGCCAGCAGCGCCCTTGGGGGGTACTATGGCTACACCTTC
TRBV7-2	.	TRBD1	TRBJ1-6	CASSPRRDRVNSPLHF	TGTGCCAGCAGCCCTAGGAGGGACAGGGTTAATTCACCCCTCCACTTT
TRBV28	.	.	TRBJ2-1	CATNAEPGYNEQFF	TGTGCCACCAACGCAGAGCCGGGATACAATGAGCAGTTCTTC
TRBV29-1	once	.	TRBJ2-3	CSATDSLGDTQYF	TGCAGCGCTACGGACAGCCTGGGGGATACGCAGTATTTT
TRBV9	few	.	TRBJ2-7	CASSIRADYNEQYF	TGTGCCAGCAGCATCCGGGCCGATTACAATGAGCAGTACTTC
TRBV7-9	.	.	TRBJ1-1	CASSKGGAEAFF	TGTGCCAGCAGCAAGGGGGGCGCTGAAGCTTTCTTT
TRBV7-2	.	.	TRBJ2-5	CASSLSTETQYF	TGTGCCAGCAGCTTATCGACGGAGACCCAGTACTTC
TRBV27	.	.	TRBJ2-1	CASSLWSGAGNEQFF	TGTGCCAGCAGTTTATGGTCTGGAGCTGGGAATGAGCAGTTCTTC
TRBV3-1	.	TRBD2	TRBJ2-1	CASSQDWASGRNYNEQFF	TGTGCCAGCAGCCAAGATTGGGCTAGCGGGAGGAATTACAATGAGCAGTTCTTC
TRBV6-5	few	.	TRBJ1-2	CASRGSGAGYGYTF	TGTGCCAGCAGGGGATCGGGGGCGGGCTATGGCTACACCTTC
TRBV29-1	.	TRBD1	TRBJ2-4	CSVDGGTGQNIQYF	TGCAGCGTTGACGGTGGGACAGGCCAAAACATTCAGTACTTC
TRBV12-3/TRBV12-4	once	.	TRBJ1-2	CASSKQGGAWGYTF	TGTGCCAGCAGCAAACAGGGTGGGGCTTGGGGCTACACCTTC
TRBV6-5	.	.	TRBJ1-2	CASSPPGTINGYTF	TGTGCCAGCAGTCCACCCGGGACAATCAATGGCTACACCTTC
TRBV7-2	.	TRBD2	TRBJ2-3	CASSLRLTGTSGKDTQYF	TGTGCCAGCAGCCTAAGATTAACCGGGACTAGCGGGAAGGATACGCAGTATTTT
TRBV12-3/TRBV12-4	.	.	TRBJ2-1	CATGGGGINEQFF	TGTGCCACCGGAGGGGGGGGCATCAATGAGCAGTTCTTC
TRBV9	.	.	TRBJ2-3	CASSPSGVPDTQYF	TGTGCCAGCAGCCCCTCTGGAGTCCCAGATACGCAGTATTTT